Below, one T cell receptor beta chain is given with its context. Its antigen remains unidentified. Assay: immunoSEQ multiplex PCR; the TCRdb copy retains only in-frame clones and omits some. The profile shows some 2,000,000 clones, about 95% of them singletons. The data derive from a study of shared clonotypes between healthy human individuals. Naive CD8 isolation took CD45RO-negative cells positively selected for CCR7 and excluded terminally differentiated effector memory CD45RA+ cells. Study-level points and caveats: As a rule, naive subsets had a larger estimated richness than memory subsets. Represented genetic and exposure-history diversity was restricted by having few donors.

This TCR was recovered from a man between 18 and 29 years old in good health. What was sequenced was naive CD8+ T cells sorted from blood.

CDR3 amino acids: CASGYPQAFF. In DNA form, the CDR3 reads TGTGCTAGTGGCTACCCTCAGGCTTTCTTT. The chain has TRBV12-5 and TRBJ1-1, with no clear D. This CDR3 is built from 10 residues. The V gene lost 6 bases and the J gene lost 11 bases, with 10 bases spanning the gap. Germline V CDR1 and CDR2: LGHNT, FRNRAP.